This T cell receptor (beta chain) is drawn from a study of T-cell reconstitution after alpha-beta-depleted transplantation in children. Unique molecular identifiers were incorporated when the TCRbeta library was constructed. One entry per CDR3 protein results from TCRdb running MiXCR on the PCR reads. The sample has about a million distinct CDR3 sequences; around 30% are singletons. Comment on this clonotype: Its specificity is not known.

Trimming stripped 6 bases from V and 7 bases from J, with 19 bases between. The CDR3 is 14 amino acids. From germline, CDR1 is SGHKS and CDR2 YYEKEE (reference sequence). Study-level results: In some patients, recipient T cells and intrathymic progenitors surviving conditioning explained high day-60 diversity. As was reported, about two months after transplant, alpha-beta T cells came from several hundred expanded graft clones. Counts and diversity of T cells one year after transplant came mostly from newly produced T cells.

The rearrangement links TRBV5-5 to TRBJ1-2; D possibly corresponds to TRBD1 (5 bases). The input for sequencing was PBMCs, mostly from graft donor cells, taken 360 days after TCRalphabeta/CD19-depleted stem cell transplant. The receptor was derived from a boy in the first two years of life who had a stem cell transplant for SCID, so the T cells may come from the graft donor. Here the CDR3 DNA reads TGTGCCAGCACCACCAGTCTACCGGGACGTGGCTACACCTTC. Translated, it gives CASTTSLPGRGYTF.